This TCR beta chain was obtained from a study of Ad26.COV2.S vaccination and SARS-CoV-2 variants. Study conclusions and caveats: Substantial post-vaccination breadth of spike-specific CD8+ and CD4+ T cell responses was reported. Vaccine recipients surpassed placebo recipients in spike-specific TCR breadth.

As regards this clone: As yet, its antigen is unknown.

Data came from immunoSEQ multiplex PCR; TCRdb stores just in-frame clones and leaves some out. The sample holds 430,000 or so clones; roughly nine tenths are singletons and the top ten take approximately 2.5%. CDR1 and CDR2 (germline): KGHSH, LQKENI. The CDR3 spans 14 residues. V was clipped by 3 bases and J by 3 bases, with 8 bases between them. The treatment: some 19 received Ad26.COV2.S at low or high dose, single or two shots; about 5 received placebo; per-sample allocation not given. Samples came from day 63 after the first vaccine or placebo injection. Recruitment in Boston yielded a donor of adult age, 18-55 years. SARS-CoV-2 spike from the Wuhan strain was encoded by the vaccine, an Ad26 vector.

The sequences come from peripheral blood, collected in a trial of Ad26.COV2.S vaccine versus placebo. The rearrangement links TRBV18 to TRBJ2-2; D is tentatively TRBD1 or TRBD2 (5 bases each). The sequence derives from a person aged 18-60 years who received the Ad26.COV2.S COVID-19 vaccine or a placebo. The CDR3 sequence is CASSPGVDTGELFF. CDR3 nucleotides: TGTGCCAGCTCACCGGGGGTAGACACCGGGGAGCTGTTTTTT.